This record concerns one TCR beta chain sequence. Sequencing used immunoSEQ multiplex PCR; TCRdb keeps in-frame clones, though not all of them. The sample shows more than 5,000 clones, 89% of them seen only once. This sample was taken from a study of chemoradiotherapy in HPV16-positive cancers. Repertoires were sampled repeatedly during chemoradiotherapy. The clonotype was recovered from a human donor with HPV-associated anogenital cancer. The sample in question was blood, obtained from a patient who underwent chemoradiotherapy.

CDR3 coding DNA: TGTGCCAGCAGCTTAAGTCCCCCAGACAGCCTCTACGAGCAGTACTTC. This translates into CASSLSPPDSLYEQYF. The chain has TRBV7-2 and TRBJ2-7, with D maybe TRBD1 (5 bases). Between the trimmed V and J ends, which lost 2 bases and 3 bases, there was a span of 17 bases. The CDR3 totals 16 residues. CDR1 is SGHTA and CDR2 is FQGNSA in the germline V gene.